This TCR beta chain was obtained from a study of cytomegalovirus exposure and HLA in healthy donors. The donors were members of the validation cohort comprising approximately 120 subjects, separate from the roughly 700-subject first cohort. This CDR3 has 14 residues. With 5 bases clipped from V and 1 base from J, the junction kept 6 bases outside the gene matches. Germline V gene lookup returns CDR1 SGHRS and CDR2 YFSETQ. About this clone: Its specificity is unknown.

General study results and limits: Reports indicated that the classifier achieved high specificity and sensitivity in diagnosing cytomegalovirus status. Many donors carried some public TCRs, although rarity characterized most TCR sequences. The study flagged about 150 TCR beta chains as cytomegalovirus-associated.

Using immunoSEQ multiplex PCR, the repertoire was profiled, and TCRdb retains in-frame clones only, with some absent. This sample yields about 330,000 clones, of which approximately 90% are seen a single time; over 1% belongs to the top ten. The chain employs TRBV5-1 and TRBJ2-7; the match to TRBD1 covers 7 bases. The sequence was obtained from a woman aged 30 to 39 in good health and CMV-seropositive. The specimen sequenced was PBMCs. CDR3 residues: CASRGTERSYEQYF. The CDR3 DNA follows: TGCGCCAGCAGGGGGACAGAGCGATCCTACGAGCAGTACTTC.